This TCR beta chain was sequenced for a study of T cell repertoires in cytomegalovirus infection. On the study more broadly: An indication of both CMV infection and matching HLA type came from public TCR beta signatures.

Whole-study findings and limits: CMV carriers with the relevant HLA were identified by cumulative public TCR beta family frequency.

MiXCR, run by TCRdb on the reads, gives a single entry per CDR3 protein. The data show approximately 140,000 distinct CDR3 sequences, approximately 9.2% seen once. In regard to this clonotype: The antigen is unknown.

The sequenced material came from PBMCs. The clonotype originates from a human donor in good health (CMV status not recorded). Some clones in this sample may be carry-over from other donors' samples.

The CDR3 coding sequence is TGTGCCAGCAGCAAGATAGCGGGTAATGAGCAGTTCTTC. Its protein is CASSKIAGNEQFF. The J gene is TRBJ2-1, the V gene TRBV5-4; 7 nucleotides align to TRBD2. Germline trimming cut 4 bases from V and 7 bases from J; bases unmatched to any gene: 5. The CDR3 is 13 amino acids. Per the germline V gene, CDR1 is SGHNT and CDR2 is YYREEE (reference sequence).